The 7 T cell receptor beta chains below come from one sample, sequenced in a study of T cell responses to AZD1222 COVID-19 vaccine (dated by TCRdb to about 2021). Sample time point, as interpreted from the label and publication: baseline before first vaccination. Library preparation was by the immunoSEQ multiplex PCR assay. TCRdb retrieved this table from immuneACCESS and kept in-frame rearrangements only. Not all clones are present; in checked studies, unresolved V genes account for under half, and no reason is known for the remainder. A total of around 120,000 clones appear in this sample, around nine tenths of them only once. The top ten constitute 7.2% of the sample. The material was peripheral blood, obtained on day 0 of AZD1222 vaccination. Receptors originate from an adult in good health.

The chain links TRBV29-1 to TRBJ2-3, with D tentatively TRBD2 (6 bases). CDR3 length: 14 residues. V was cut by 4 bases and J by 5 bases, with 16 bases left in between. Germline CDR1 SQVTM, CDR2 ANQGSEA. The CDR3 DNA reads as TGCAGCGTTGCGGGCGTGACGGGAGTAGATACGCAGTATTTT. Translated, it gives CSVAGVTGVDTQYF.

As to this clone: Its ends do not fully match the called genes, so a read error is possible. This chain uses TRBV11-2 with TRBJ2-1, with D tentatively TRBD2 (5 bases). The CDR3 is 14 amino acids. Germline values: CDR1 SGHAT, CDR2 FQNNGV. The CDR3 DNA follows: TGTGCCAGCAGTTTAGGAGGCTCCTACAATGAGCAGTTCTTC. This encodes CASSLGGSYNEQFF.

The chain couples TRBV19 to TRBJ1-5; D unclear. Germline assignment: CDR1 LNHDA and CDR2 SQIVND (reference sequence). The CDR3 loop spans 14 amino acids. V was trimmed by 3 bases and J by 0 bases, leaving 6 bases between them. The CDR3 DNA reads as TGTGCCAGTAGTATGGTTCTTAGCAATCAGCCCCAGCATTTT. Its translation: CASSMVLSNQPQHF. The full variable domain, its missing parts supplied by reference TRBV19 and TRBJ1-5, is DGGITQSPKYLFRKEGQNVTLSCEQNLNHDAMYWYRQDPGQGLRLIYYSQIVNDFQKGDIAEGYSVSREKKESFPLTVTSAQKNPTAFYLCASSMVLSNQPQHFGDGTRLSIL.

This clone was observed a single time. The rearrangement links TRBV9 to TRBJ2-5; no definite D call. Looked up from germline, CDR1 is SGDLS and CDR2 is YYNGEE. CDR3 length: 15 amino acids. Trimming left V 4 bases short and J 5 bases short, with 18 bases between. The CDR3 loop is CASSISGQSGETQYF. The DNA of the CDR3 is TGTGCCAGCAGCATTTCCGGTCAGTCTGGGGAGACCCAGTACTTC.

The genes are TRBV29-1 and TRBJ1-4, with D possibly matching TRBD1 (6 bases). The CDR3 consists of 15 residues. Germline V gene data show CDR1 as SQVTM and CDR2 as ANQGSEA. V shed 2 bases and J shed 7 bases, with 17 bases lying between them. Here the CDR3 DNA reads TGCAGCGTTGAAACCCGGGCCAAAGGGGGTGAAAAACTGTTTTTT. Translating gives CSVETRAKGGEKLFF.

V gene TRBV6-5 combines with J gene TRBJ1-1; D ambiguous. CDR3 size: 13 residues. V lost 5 bases and J lost 3, with 10 bases in between. CDR1 is MNHEY, CDR2 SVGAGI, per germline. The CDR3 spells CASSNNPDTEAFF. The CDR3 region has the DNA TGTGCCAGCAGTAATAATCCGGACACTGAAGCTTTCTTT.

This clone appeared a single time. This sequence joins TRBV5-5 and TRBJ2-3; D is unclear. The germline V and J ends were trimmed by 0 bases and 5 bases, with 1 base remaining between them. From germline, CDR1 is SGHKS and CDR2 YYEKEE (reference sequence). The CDR3 covers 11 residues. The CDR3 nucleotides read TGTGCCAGCAGCTTGGGAGATACGCAGTATTTT. Its protein is CASSLGDTQYF.